This TCR beta chain came from a study of blood T cell repertoires in COVID-19. Study as a whole: Sample material is recorded as cDNA or gDNA derived from T cells, B-cell-depleted T cells, or PBMCs.

Sequenced by immunoSEQ multiplex PCR; TCRdb stores in-frame clones only, minus some. The sample carries 200,000 to 250,000 clones, 86% recorded once. Germline V gene lookup returns CDR1 LGHDT and CDR2 YNNKEL (reference sequence). Trimming removed 4 bases at V and 2 bases at J, with 11 bases between. CDR3 size: 15 residues. The V call is TRBV3-1 (or the pseudogene TRBV3-2), the J call TRBJ1-4; D perhaps matches TRBD1 (6 bases). This clonotype was sampled from a woman in her forties or fifties who had recovered from COVID-19. Sequencing was performed on PBMCs or T cells enriched from blood (not recorded which). CDR3 protein: CASSPQGTTNEKLFF. For the CDR3, the DNA is TGTGCCAGCAGCCCCCAGGGGACCACTAATGAAAAACTGTTTTTT.